This T cell receptor beta chain was found in a study of long-term antiretroviral therapy in people with HIV. The study, taken as a whole, reports: Compared with controls, HIV repertoires showed narrower CDR3 length ranges.

In the case of this clone: What it binds is unknown.

Participants who had HIV were, without exception, treated in the United States. Per germline, CDR1 SGHRS and CDR2 YFSETQ. This CDR3 spans 15 amino acids. The germline V and J ends were trimmed by 0 bases and 7 bases, with 11 bases remaining between them. immunoSEQ v3.0 was run at survey level. The repertoire was sequenced with immunoSEQ multiplex PCR; TCRdb's copy has only in-frame clones and lacks some. The table shows roughly 16,000 clones, with 70% to 80% occurring only once. This material consisted of unsorted PBMCs, taken at the start of antiretroviral therapy. V usage is TRBV5-1 and J usage is TRBJ1-6; D possibly corresponds to TRBD1 (5 bases). This receptor was obtained from a man younger than 45 with HIV. The CDR3 loop is CASSLGGRENSPLHF. The CDR3 DNA is TGCGCCAGCAGCTTGGGGGGCAGGGAAAATTCACCCCTCCACTTT.